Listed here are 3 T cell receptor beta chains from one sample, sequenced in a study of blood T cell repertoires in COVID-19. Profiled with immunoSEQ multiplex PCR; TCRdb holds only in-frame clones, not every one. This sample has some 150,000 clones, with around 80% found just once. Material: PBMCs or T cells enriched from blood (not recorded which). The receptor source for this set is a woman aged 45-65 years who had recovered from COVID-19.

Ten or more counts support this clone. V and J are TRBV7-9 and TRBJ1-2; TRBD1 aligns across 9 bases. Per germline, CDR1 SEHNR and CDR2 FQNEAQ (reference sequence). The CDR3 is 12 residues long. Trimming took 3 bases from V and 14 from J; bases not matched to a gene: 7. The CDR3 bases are TGTGCCAGCAGCTTTCCACAGGGGGCTAGTACCTTC. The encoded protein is CASSFPQGASTF.

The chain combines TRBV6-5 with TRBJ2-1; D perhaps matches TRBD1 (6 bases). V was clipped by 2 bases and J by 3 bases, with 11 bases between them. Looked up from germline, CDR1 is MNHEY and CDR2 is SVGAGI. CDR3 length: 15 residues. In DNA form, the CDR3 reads TGTGCCAGCAGTTACGGGGGCGTAGGCTACAATGAGCAGTTCTTC. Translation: CASSYGGVGYNEQFF.

CDR3 in DNA: TGCAGCGTTCCAGGGGAAGGCACTGAAGCTTTCTTT. It yields the protein CSVPGEGTEAFF. This rearrangement joins TRBV29-1 to TRBJ1-1; D may be TRBD1 (6 bases). CDR1 is SQVTM, CDR2 ANQGSEA, per germline. This CDR3 spans 12 amino acids. The V end lost 5 bases, the J end lost 4 bases, and 11 bases lay between the germline ends.